This TCR beta chain was captured in a study of Ad26.COV2.S vaccination and SARS-CoV-2 variants. Overall study: Of the COV1001 trial arms, the Ad26.COV2.S arm included the donor. Overall study findings and caveats: Similar non-spike TCR breadth was observed in recipients of vaccine and of placebo.

The V gene end was trimmed by 6 bases and the J gene end by 8 bases; junction bases not matched to a gene: 5. Per the germline V gene, CDR1 is DFQATT and CDR2 is SNEGSKA (reference sequence). The CDR3 runs 11 residues. Sample treatment: around 19 received Ad26.COV2.S at low or high dose, single or two shots; 5 received placebo; per-sample allocation not given. Sampling occurred on day 63 after the first vaccine or placebo injection. Produced via immunoSEQ multiplex PCR; TCRdb's table is partial and in-frame only. The sample has about 400,000 clones; 89% are singletons. To note about this clone: The antigen is unknown.

Sequencing used peripheral blood, obtained in a trial of Ad26.COV2.S vaccine versus placebo. This sequence joins TRBV20-1 and TRBJ1-2, with 8 positions matching TRBD1. The receptor was isolated from a person between 18 and 60 years old who received the Ad26.COV2.S COVID-19 vaccine or a placebo. CDR3 DNA: TGCAGTGCCTTAGGACAGGGCGGCTACACCTTC. This translates into CSALGQGGYTF.